This T cell receptor beta chain was sequenced during a study of blood T cell repertoires in COVID-19. Study in general: In each case, the material was cDNA or gDNA derived from T cells, B-cell-depleted T cells, or PBMCs.

Adults between roughly 18 and 89 years of age took part from under 30 US areas. CDR3 length equals 11 residues. Germline V gene data show CDR1 as SEHNR and CDR2 as FQNEAQ (reference sequence). Trimming shortened V by 4 bases and J by 3 bases, and 4 bases separated the two germline ends. Here immunoSEQ multiplex PCR was the method, and the copy in TCRdb shows in-frame clones only, minus some. The repertoire holds some 340,000 clones, with roughly 90% as singletons. Input material: PBMCs or T cells enriched from blood (not recorded which). The sequence came from a woman aged 25-40 years who had been exposed to COVID-19. The rearrangement links TRBV7-9 to TRBJ2-7, with no clear D. CDR3 sequence (DNA): TGTGCCAGCAGCTCCTTCTACGAGCAGTACTTC. This sequence encodes CASSSFYEQYF.